The following is a TCR beta chain sequence with its context. Its antigen is currently unknown. Germline V gives CDR1 SGHVS, CDR2 FQNEAQ. This CDR3 has 17 amino acids. Researchers prepared the TRB cDNA libraries using 5' RACE with UMI labels. No DNA is given; TCRdb re-called the 5' RACE reads and lists each CDR3 protein once. In all, the sample yields some 28,000 distinct CDR3 sequences. The sample is drawn from a study of CXCR3-negative and CXCR3-positive naive CD8 T cells. General observations from the study: Both naive subsets had comparably high diversity; memory CD8+ cells much lower.

Each CD8+ T cell subset was sorted in triplicate, 250,000 to 300,000 cells each. This clonotype was obtained from a human donor in good health. Some clones in this sample may be carry-over from other donors' samples. Specimen: memory CD8+ T cells from blood. The chain links TRBV7-8 to TRBJ2-3; without DNA, the TCRdb call of TRBD2 cannot be checked. The CDR3 loop reads CASSSGLGVNGPDTQYF.